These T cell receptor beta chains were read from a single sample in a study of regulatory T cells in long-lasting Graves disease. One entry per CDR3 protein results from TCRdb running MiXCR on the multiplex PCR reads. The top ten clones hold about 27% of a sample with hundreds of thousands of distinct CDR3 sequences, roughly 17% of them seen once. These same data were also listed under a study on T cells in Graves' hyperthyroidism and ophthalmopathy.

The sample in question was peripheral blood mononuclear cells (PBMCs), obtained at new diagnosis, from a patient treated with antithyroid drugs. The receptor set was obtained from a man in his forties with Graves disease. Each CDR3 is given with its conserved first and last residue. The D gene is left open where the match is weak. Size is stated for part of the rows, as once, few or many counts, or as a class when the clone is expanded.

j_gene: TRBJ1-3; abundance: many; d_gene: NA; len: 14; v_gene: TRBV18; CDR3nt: TGTGCCAGCTCACCTTCGGACAGCGGAAACACCATATATTTT; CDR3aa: CASSPSDSGNTIYF
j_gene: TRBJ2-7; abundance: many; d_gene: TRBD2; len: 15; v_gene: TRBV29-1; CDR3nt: TGCAGCGTTGAGACTAGCGGGGTTAGCTCCTACGAGCAGTACTTC; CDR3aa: CSVETSGVSSYEQYF
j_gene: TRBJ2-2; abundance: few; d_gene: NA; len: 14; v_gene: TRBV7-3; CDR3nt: TGTGCCAGCAGCTTAGGGGGGGCCGACGGGGAGCTGTTTTTT; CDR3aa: CASSLGGADGELFF
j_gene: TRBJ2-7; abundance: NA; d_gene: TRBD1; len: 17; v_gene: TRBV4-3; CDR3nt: TGCGCCAGCAGCCAAGATGTCACGGGACAGGGCTCCTACGAGCAGTACTTC; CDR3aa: CASSQDVTGQGSYEQYF
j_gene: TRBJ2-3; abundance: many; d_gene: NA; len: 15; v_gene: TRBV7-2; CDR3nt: TGTGCCAGCAGATTAACAGGGATAAGGACAGATACGCAGTATTTT; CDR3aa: CASRLTGIRTDTQYF
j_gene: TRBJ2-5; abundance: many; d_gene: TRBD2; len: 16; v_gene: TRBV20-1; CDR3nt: TGCAGTGCTAGAAATCGAGGGACTAGCGGGGCTGAGACCCAGTACTTC; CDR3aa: CSARNRGTSGAETQYF
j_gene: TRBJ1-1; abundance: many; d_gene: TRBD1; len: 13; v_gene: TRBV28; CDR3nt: TGTGCCAGCAGGGACAGGAGATCGCCTGAAGCTTTCTTT; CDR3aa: CASRDRRSPEAFF
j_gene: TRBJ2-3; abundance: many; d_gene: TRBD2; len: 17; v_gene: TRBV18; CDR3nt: TGTGCCAGCTCACCACTGGGACTAGCGGGGGGGCAAGATACGCAGTATTTT; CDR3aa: CASSPLGLAGGQDTQYF
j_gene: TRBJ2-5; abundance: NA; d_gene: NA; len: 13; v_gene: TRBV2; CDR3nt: TGTGCCAGCAACCGGGTGTTCCAAGAGACCCAGTACTTC; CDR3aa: CASNRVFQETQYF
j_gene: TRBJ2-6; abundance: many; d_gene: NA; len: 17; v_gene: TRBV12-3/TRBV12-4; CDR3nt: TGTGCCAGCACCCAATTTAGGGGGGACTCTGGGGCCAACGTCCTGACTTTC; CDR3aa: CASTQFRGDSGANVLTF
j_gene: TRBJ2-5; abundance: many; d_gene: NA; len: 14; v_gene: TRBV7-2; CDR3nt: TGTGCCAGCAGCTTCCTCCCCAGGTCAGAGACCCAGTACTTC; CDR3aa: CASSFLPRSETQYF
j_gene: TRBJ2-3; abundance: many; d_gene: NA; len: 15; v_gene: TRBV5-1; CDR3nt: TGCGCCAGCAGCTTGGAACTAGCTTCTGCAGATACGCAGTATTTT; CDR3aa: CASSLELASADTQYF
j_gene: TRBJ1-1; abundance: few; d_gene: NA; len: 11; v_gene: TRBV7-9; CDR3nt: TGTGCCAGCACCCAAAGCACTGAAGCTTTCTTT; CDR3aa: CASTQSTEAFF
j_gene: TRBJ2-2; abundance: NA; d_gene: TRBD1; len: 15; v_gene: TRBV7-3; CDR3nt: TGTGCCAGCAGCGATTCCGGGACAGACACCGGGGAGCTGTTTTTT; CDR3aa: CASSDSGTDTGELFF
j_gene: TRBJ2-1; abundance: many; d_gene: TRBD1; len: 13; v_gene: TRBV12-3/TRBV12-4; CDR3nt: TGTGCCAGCAGTTCTCATGACAGGGGGTTGCAGTTCTTC; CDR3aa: CASSSHDRGLQFF
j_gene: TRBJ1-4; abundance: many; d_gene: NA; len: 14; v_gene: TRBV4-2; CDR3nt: TGTGCCAGCAGCCCGGACACCGGGGGTGAAAAACTGTTTTTT; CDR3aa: CASSPDTGGEKLFF
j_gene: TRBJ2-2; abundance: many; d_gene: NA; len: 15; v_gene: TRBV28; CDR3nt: TGTGCCAGCAGTCTCGACACGCTCAACACCGGGGAGCTGTTTTTT; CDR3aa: CASSLDTLNTGELFF
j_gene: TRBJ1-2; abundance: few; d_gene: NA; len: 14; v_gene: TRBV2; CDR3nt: TGTGCCAGCAGTATTGGACCGATCCCCTATGGCTACACCTTC; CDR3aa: CASSIGPIPYGYTF
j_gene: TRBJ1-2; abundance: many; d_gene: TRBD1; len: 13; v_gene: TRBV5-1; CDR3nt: TGTGCCAGCAGCCCGGGACAGAACTATGGCTACACCTTC; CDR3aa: CASSPGQNYGYTF
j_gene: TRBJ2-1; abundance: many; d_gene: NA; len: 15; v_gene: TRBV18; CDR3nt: TGTGCCAGCTCACCACCGAAGGGAACCTACAATGAGCAGTTCTTC; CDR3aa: CASSPPKGTYNEQFF
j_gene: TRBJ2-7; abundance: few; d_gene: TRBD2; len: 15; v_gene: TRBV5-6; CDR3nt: TGTGCCAGCAGCAGAAAGGTGGGGGGGTCCTACGAGCAGTACTTC; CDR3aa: CASSRKVGGSYEQYF
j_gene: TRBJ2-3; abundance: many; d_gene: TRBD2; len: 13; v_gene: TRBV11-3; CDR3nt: TGTGCCAGCAGCTTAGGGCCCCGGGACTATCAGGTTTTT; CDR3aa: CASSLGPRDYQVF
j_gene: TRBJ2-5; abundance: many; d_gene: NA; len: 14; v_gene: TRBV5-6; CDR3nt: TGTGCCAGCAGCGCCGTCAAAGGCCAAGAGACCCAGTACTTC; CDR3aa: CASSAVKGQETQYF
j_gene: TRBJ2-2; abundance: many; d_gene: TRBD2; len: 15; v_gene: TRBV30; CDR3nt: TGTGCCTGGAGTGTTACTAGCGTATGGACCGGGGAGCTGTTTTTT; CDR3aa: CAWSVTSVWTGELFF
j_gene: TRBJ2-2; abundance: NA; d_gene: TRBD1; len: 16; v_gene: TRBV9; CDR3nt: TGTGCCAGCAGCGAACCGGGACAGGGGATTACCGGGGAGCTGTTTTTT; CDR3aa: CASSEPGQGITGELFF